Presented here are 28 T cell receptor beta chains from one specimen sequenced in a study of blood T cells in healthy people across ages. Together with a sample-barcoded 5' primer, a J-beta primer mix was included in a second PCR lasting about 6 to 11 cycles. TCRdb re-called the 5' RACE reads with MiXCR, one entry per CDR3 protein. The sample holds fewer than 950,000 distinct CDR3 sequences; about 55% are singletons and the top ten take about 42%. The sequenced sample consisted of blood. The receptors derive from an older man in good health.

In its sample, this clonotype was seen many times. The V call is TRBV27, the J call TRBJ1-5, with unresolved D. The CDR3 loop spans 15 amino acids. Per germline, CDR1 MNHEY and CDR2 SMNVEV (reference sequence). V lost 5 bases and J lost 0, with 11 bases in between. The CDR3 bases are TGTGCCAGCAGTCCCCTGGGGTCTAGCAATCAGCCCCAGCATTTT. It is translated as CASSPLGSSNQPQHF.

This rearrangement joins TRBV24-1 to TRBJ1-2; TRBD1 aligns across 7 bases. V shed 3 bases and J 9 bases; nucleotides not matched to a gene: 6. This CDR3 spans 13 amino acids. Germline V gene lookup returns CDR1 KGHDR and CDR2 SFDVKD. As DNA, the CDR3 is TGTGCCACCAGTGATGGGACAGCCAGCAGCTACACCTTC. As protein: CATSDGTASSYTF.

This clonotype was seen a single time. The V call is TRBV10-1, the J call TRBJ2-1; 10 nucleotides line up with TRBD2. The CDR3 loop spans 15 amino acids. With V trimmed by 4 bases and J by 9 bases, 9 bases remained unmatched. Germline CDR1 is WNHNN and CDR2 is SYGVQD (reference sequence). The CDR3 reads CASSGGLAGEREQFF. Here the CDR3 DNA reads TGCGCCAGCAGTGGAGGGCTAGCGGGAGAGCGTGAGCAGTTCTTC.

For this clonotype: The junction departs from the called germline gene at one end, perhaps through a read error. The CDR3 coding sequence is TGTGCCGGCAGTGCCGACAGGTCGGGCGAGCAGTACTTC. This gives the protein CAGSADRSGEQYF. This rearrangement joins TRBV2 to TRBJ2-5, with a weak D call TRBD1 (6 bases). The J call may be mistaken, given a closer DNA end match to TRBJ2-7. The CDR3 runs 13 residues. Germline CDR1 is SNHLY and CDR2 is FYNNEI.

This chain's CDR3 is CASSLNLPSYEQFF. Written as DNA, the CDR3 is TGTGCCAGCAGCTTAAACCTACCTTCCTACGAGCAGTTCTTC. The rearrangement links TRBV11-2 to TRBJ2-1; D is unclear. The V end was cut by 2 bases, the J end by 10 bases, with 15 bases between. The CDR3 contains 14 residues. CDR1 SGHAT and CDR2 FQNNGV come from the germline V gene.

This clonotype was picked up a small number of times. V usage is TRBV6-1 and J usage is TRBJ2-5, with TRBD1 identical over 9 bases. Germline lookup yields CDR1 MNHNS and CDR2 SASEGT. The CDR3 contains 20 residues. V shed 8 bases and J 0 bases; nucleotides not matched to a gene: 22. The CDR3 DNA is TGTGCCAGCCGATGGGGCCCGGGACAGGGAATAGGACTGTACCAAGAGACCCAGTACTTC. Its translation is CASRWGPGQGIGLYQETQYF.

The chain uses TRBV24-1 and TRBJ2-1; maybe TRBD2 (6 bases). This CDR3 region has 15 residues. V lost 3 bases and J 1 base, leaving 9 bases between the germline ends. Germline CDR1 and CDR2: KGHDR and SFDVKD. The CDR3 sequence is CATSDRRDSYNEQFF. CDR3 nucleotide sequence: TGTGCCACCAGTGATCGGCGGGATTCCTACAATGAGCAGTTCTTC.

This sequence joins TRBV5-1 and TRBJ2-4; TRBD1 matches at 7 bases. The DNA end is a closer match to TRBJ2-7, so the J assignment may be wrong. This CDR3 is built from 14 residues. Germline V gene sequence: CDR1 SGHRS, CDR2 YFSETQ. For the CDR3, the DNA is TGCGCCAGCAGCCTAGGACCAGGGGGAGACGAGCAGTACTTC. This sequence encodes CASSLGPGGDEQYF.

The table lists this clonotype with a few counts. This chain uses TRBV6-2 or TRBV6-3 with TRBJ1-1, with no clear D. This CDR3 has 14 amino acids. The V gene's germline CDR1 is MNHEY and CDR2 SVGEGT. With 4 bases removed from V and 5 bases from J, the gap between germline ends came to 14 bases. The CDR3 DNA reads as TGTGCCAGCAGTTCTCCCCCATGGGGTACTGAAGCTTTCTTT. Encoded protein: CASSSPPWGTEAFF.

This rearrangement joins TRBV9 to TRBJ2-3, with a tentative D call TRBD2 (6 bases). V was shortened by 2 bases and J by 14 bases, with 30 bases between the two germline ends. Germline CDR1 and CDR2: SGDLS and YYNGEE. The CDR3 sequence is 17 residues long. The CDR3 here is CASSVSASIAEHRYAYF. The DNA of the CDR3 is TGTGCCAGCAGCGTTAGTGCATCAATAGCGGAGCACAGATACGCGTATTTT.

CDR3 loop: CATSVQLAKNIQYF. CDR3 DNA: TGTGCCACCAGCGTACAGTTAGCCAAAAACATTCAGTACTTC. This chain connects TRBV15 to TRBJ2-4; D gene uncertain. The CDR3 spans 14 residues. CDR1 and CDR2 (germline): LNHNV, YYDKDF (reference sequence). Trimming left V 5 bases short and J 0 bases short, with 8 bases between.

V gene TRBV5-1 combines with J gene TRBJ2-1, with a tentative D call TRBD2 (6 bases). V lost 2 bases, J lost 12 bases, and 18 bases lay in between. This CDR3 has 14 amino acids. Germline V CDR1 and CDR2: SGHRS, YFSETQ. The CDR3 DNA reads as TGCGCCAGCAGCTTTGGCGGGAAATGGAGTGCGCAGTTCTTC. Amino acid sequence: CASSFGGKWSAQFF.

Only a few counts were recorded for this clonotype. V is TRBV29-1 and J is TRBJ2-3, with 7 positions matching TRBD1. The CDR3 length is 13 residues. Germline loops: CDR1 SQVTM, CDR2 ANQGSEA. Trimming cost V 4 bases and J 4 bases; bases outside gene matches: 5. CDR3 bases: TGCAGCGTTGGTCACAGGGGCTCAGATACGCAGTATTTT. Amino acids: CSVGHRGSDTQYF.

This clonotype appeared a single time. The junction does not match germline at one end; this may be a read error. The rearrangement links TRBV5-1 to TRBJ1-4; unclear D gene. Germline lookup yields CDR1 SGHRS and CDR2 YFSETQ. The CDR3 runs 14 residues. In DNA, the CDR3 is TGCGCCGGCAGCTCGGACGGGAGACCGGAAAAACTGTTTTTT. It yields the protein CAGSSDGRPEKLFF. The entire variable domain, with the rest obtained from reference TRBV5-1 and TRBJ1-4, is as follows: KAGVTQTPRYLIKTRGQQVTLSCSPISGHRSVSWYQQTPGQGLQFLFEYFSETQRNKGNFPGRFSGRQFSNSRSEMNVSTLELGDSALYLCAGSSDGRPEKLFFGSGTQLSVL.

V usage is TRBV20-1 and J usage is TRBJ2-1, with D unresolved. TRBJ2-7 matches the DNA end more closely, so the J call is doubtful. The V gene's germline CDR1 is DFQATT and CDR2 SNEGSKA (reference sequence). The CDR3 runs to 12 residues. CDR3 sequence reads: CSALGRYNEQYF. The CDR3 region has the DNA TGCAGTGCTCTAGGACGTTACAATGAGCAGTACTTC.

V and J are TRBV20-1 and TRBJ1-5; TRBD1 is a possible D gene (5 bases). The germline CDR1 and CDR2 sequences are DFQATT and SNEGSKA (reference sequence). The CDR3 covers 13 residues. CDR3 in DNA: TGCAGACCCACCGGGGGAGGAGATCAGCCCCAGCATTTT. This codes for CRPTGGGDQPQHF.

In this sample, this clonotype turned up a few times. V gene TRBV20-1 combines with J gene TRBJ2-4; 7 bases match TRBD2. Germline V gives CDR1 DFQATT, CDR2 SNEGSKA (reference sequence). The CDR3 length is 15 residues. With V trimmed by 0 bases and J by 3 bases, 5 bases remained unmatched. The CDR3 nucleotides read TGCAGTGCTAGAGACGGCGGGGGAGGCAAAAACATTCAGTACTTC. This codes for CSARDGGGGKNIQYF.

J is TRBJ1-1 and V is TRBV5-1; perhaps TRBD1 as D (6 bases). CDR3 length: 15 residues. V gave up 0 bases and J gave up 4 bases, with 13 bases separating them. In germline, CDR1 is SGHRS, CDR2 YFSETQ. CDR3: CASSLVPGTTTEAFF. CDR3 coding DNA: TGCGCCAGCAGCTTGGTACCGGGGACAACCACTGAAGCTTTCTTT. Combining the CDR3 with reference TRBV5-1 and TRBJ1-1 gives the whole variable domain KAGVTQTPRYLIKTRGQQVTLSCSPISGHRSVSWYQQTPGQGLQFLFEYFSETQRNKGNFPGRFSGRQFSNSRSEMNVSTLELGDSALYLCASSLVPGTTTEAFFGQGTRLTVV.

Here the CDR3 DNA reads TGTGCCAGCAGTGACGTCCGGCACAGCACAGATACGCAGTATTTT. This codes for CASSDVRHSTDTQYF. V and J are TRBV25-1 and TRBJ2-3; no definite D call. The CDR3 has 15 residues. Germline CDR1 reads MGHDK; CDR2 reads SYGVNS. Trimming took 3 bases from V and 0 from J, leaving 10 bases between them.

The rearrangement uses TRBV9 and TRBJ2-7; TRBD2 aligns across 10 bases. With 3 bases clipped from V and 5 bases from J, the junction kept 8 bases outside the gene matches. Germline V gives CDR1 SGDLS, CDR2 YYNGEE. There are 15 residues in the CDR3. The CDR3 protein is CASSGGLAKIHEQYF. The CDR3 region has the DNA TGTGCCAGCAGCGGGGGACTAGCGAAAATCCACGAGCAGTACTTC.

This clonotype was seen more than once but under ten times. The gene calls are TRBV12-3 or TRBV12-4 and TRBJ2-1, with D perhaps TRBD1 (6 bases). The CDR3 loop spans 13 amino acids. Deletions cut 2 bases from V and 5 bases from J, with 7 bases between. This chain's CDR3 is CASSLRDNNEQFF. The DNA of the CDR3 is TGTGCCAGCAGTTTAAGGGACAACAATGAGCAGTTCTTC.

This chain joins TRBV7-9 and TRBJ2-4, with D possibly TRBD2 on 6 matching bases. Gene TRBJ2-5 matches the end of the DNA better, so the J call may be wrong. Germline values: CDR1 SEHNR, CDR2 FQNEAQ (reference sequence). This CDR3 region has 14 residues. This CDR3 reads CASSASRAGETQYF. As DNA, the CDR3 is TGTGCCAGCAGCGCGTCCAGGGCGGGGGAGACCCAGTACTTC.

V and J are TRBV6-2 or TRBV6-3 and TRBJ2-5; D gene ambiguous. The V gene's germline CDR1 is MNHEY and CDR2 SVGEGT. This CDR3 region has 14 residues. Trimming left V 6 bases short and J 4 bases short, with 15 bases between. The CDR3 is CASSEARALETQYF. The DNA of the CDR3 is TGTGCCAGCAGCGAGGCACGGGCGCTAGAGACCCAGTACTTC.

This clonotype was observed a few times. The J gene is TRBJ2-1, the V gene TRBV24-1; TRBD2 aligns across 13 bases. Germline CDR1 reads KGHDR; CDR2 reads SFDVKD. The CDR3 loop spans 13 amino acids. V lost 2 bases, J lost 13 bases, and 1 base stayed unmatched. The CDR3 DNA is TGTGCCACCAGTGATTGGACTAGCGGGAGTCAGTTCTTC. Translated, it gives CATSDWTSGSQFF.

The sample holds one count of this clonotype. V is TRBV6-2 or TRBV6-3 and J is TRBJ2-3; 7 nucleotides line up with TRBD2. V shed 7 bases and J 14 bases; nucleotides not matched to a gene: 15. The CDR3 runs 13 residues. The germline V gene encodes CDR1 MNHEY and CDR2 SVGEGT. CDR3 nucleotides: TGTGCCAGCACTAGAGTCGGGGGGAGATACGCGTATTTT. Translated, it gives CASTRVGGRYAYF.

This clonotype was counted once. The J gene is TRBJ2-1, the V gene TRBV5-1; TRBD2 matches at 16 bases. The CDR3 spans 18 residues. Germline-derived CDR1 and CDR2 are SGHRS and YFSETQ. V dropped 4 bases and J dropped 6; count of bases not matched to a gene: 10. CDR3 nucleotides: TGCGCCAGCAGCGAAGGGACTAGCGGGAGGGGCTTACTCAATGAGCAGTTCTTC. Translation gives CASSEGTSGRGLLNEQFF. Full variable domain (missing parts from reference TRBV5-1 and TRBJ2-1): KAGVTQTPRYLIKTRGQQVTLSCSPISGHRSVSWYQQTPGQGLQFLFEYFSETQRNKGNFPGRFSGRQFSNSRSEMNVSTLELGDSALYLCASSEGTSGRGLLNEQFFGPGTRLTVL.

This clonotype was seen a handful of times. This chain's CDR3 is CASSLPARKFETQYF. The CDR3 nucleotides are TGTGCCAGCAGCTTGCCGGCCAGGAAGTTTGAGACCCAGTACTTC. The chain couples TRBV7-9 to TRBJ2-5, with unresolved D. Germline V gives CDR1 SEHNR, CDR2 FQNEAQ (reference sequence). The CDR3 extends over 15 amino acids. Between the trimmed V and J ends, which lost 3 bases and 5 bases, there was a span of 16 bases.

This clonotype was counted between two and nine times. The J gene is TRBJ2-7, the V gene TRBV5-1, with D maybe TRBD1 (6 bases). Looked up from germline, CDR1 is SGHRS and CDR2 is YFSETQ. CDR3 size: 15 residues. The germline V and J ends were trimmed by 0 bases and 1 base, with 11 bases remaining between them. CDR3 nucleotide sequence: TGCGCCAGCAGCTTGGGGACAGTTTATTCCTACGAGCAGTACTTC. Its protein is CASSLGTVYSYEQYF.